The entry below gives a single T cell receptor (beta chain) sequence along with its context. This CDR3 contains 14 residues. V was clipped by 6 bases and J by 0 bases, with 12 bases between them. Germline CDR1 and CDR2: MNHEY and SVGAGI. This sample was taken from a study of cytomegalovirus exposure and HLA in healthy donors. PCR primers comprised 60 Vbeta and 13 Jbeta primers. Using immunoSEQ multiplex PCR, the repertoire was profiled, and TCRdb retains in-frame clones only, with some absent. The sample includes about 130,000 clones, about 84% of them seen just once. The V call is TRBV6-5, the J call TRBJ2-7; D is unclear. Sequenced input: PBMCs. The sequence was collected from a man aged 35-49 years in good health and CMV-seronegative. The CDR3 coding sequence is TGTGCCAGCAGGTCCCAGGAAAGCTCCTACGAGCAGTACTTC. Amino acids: CASRSQESSYEQYF.